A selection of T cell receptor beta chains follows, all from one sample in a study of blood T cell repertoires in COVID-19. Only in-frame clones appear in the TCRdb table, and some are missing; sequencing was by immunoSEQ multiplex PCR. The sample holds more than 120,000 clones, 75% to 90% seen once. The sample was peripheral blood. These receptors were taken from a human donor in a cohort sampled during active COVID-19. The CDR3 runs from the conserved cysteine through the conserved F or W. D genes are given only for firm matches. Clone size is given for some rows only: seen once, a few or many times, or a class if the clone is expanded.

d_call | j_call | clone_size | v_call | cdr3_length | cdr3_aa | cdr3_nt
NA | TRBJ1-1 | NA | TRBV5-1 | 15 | CASSLEYRRNTEAFF | TGCGCCAGCAGCTTGGAATATCGGAGGAACACTGAAGCTTTCTTT
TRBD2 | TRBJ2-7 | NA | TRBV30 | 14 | CAWKMAGERAEQYF | TGTGCCTGGAAAATGGCGGGGGAACGGGCCGAGCAGTACTTC
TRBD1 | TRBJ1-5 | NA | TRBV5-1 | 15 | CASSLGQGINQPQHF | TGCGCCAGCAGCTTGGGACAGGGAATAAATCAGCCCCAGCATTTT
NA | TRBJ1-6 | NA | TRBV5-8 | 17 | CASSLAMEGSNNSPLHF | TGTGCCAGCAGCTTGGCCATGGAGGGCTCTAATAATTCACCCCTCCACTTT
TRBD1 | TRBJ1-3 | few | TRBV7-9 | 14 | CASSRQGTGNTIYF | TGTGCCAGCAGCCGACAGGGGACTGGAAACACCATATATTTT
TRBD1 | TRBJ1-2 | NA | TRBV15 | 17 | CATSTDWDRDANYGYTF | TGTGCCACCAGCACCGACTGGGACAGGGACGCTAACTATGGCTACACCTTC
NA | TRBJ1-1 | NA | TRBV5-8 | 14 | CASSPVGRRDEAFF | TGTGCCAGCAGCCCGGTGGGTCGACGGGATGAAGCTTTCTTT
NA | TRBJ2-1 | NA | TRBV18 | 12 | CASSLDRNEQFF | TGTGCCAGCTCACTCGACAGAAATGAGCAGTTCTTC
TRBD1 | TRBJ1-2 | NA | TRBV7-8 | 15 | CASSPGTGGDYGYTF | TGTGCCAGCAGCCCCGGGACAGGGGGCGACTATGGCTACACCTTC
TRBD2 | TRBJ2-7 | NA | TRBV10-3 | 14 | CAISAGGGAYEQYF | TGTGCCATCAGTGCTGGCGGGGGGGCCTACGAGCAGTACTTC
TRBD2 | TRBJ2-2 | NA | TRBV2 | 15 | CASTGTSGNTGELFF | TGTGCCAGCACGGGGACTAGCGGTAACACCGGGGAGCTGTTTTTT
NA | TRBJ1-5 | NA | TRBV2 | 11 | CASRYSQPQHF | TGTGCCAGCAGATATTCTCAGCCCCAGCATTTT
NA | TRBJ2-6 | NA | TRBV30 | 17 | CAWSVAGASSGANVLTF | TGTGCCTGGAGTGTAGCAGGCGCGAGCTCTGGGGCCAACGTCCTGACTTTC
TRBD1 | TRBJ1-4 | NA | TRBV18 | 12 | CASSPGQGQTVF | TGTGCCAGCTCACCGGGACAGGGGCAGACTGTTTTT
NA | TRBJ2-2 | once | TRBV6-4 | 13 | CASSRENTGELFF | TGTGCCAGCAGTCGGGAGAACACCGGGGAGCTGTTTTTT
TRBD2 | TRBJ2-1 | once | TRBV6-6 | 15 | CASRQPAGGANEQFF | TGTGCCAGCAGACAACCAGCGGGAGGGGCCAATGAGCAGTTCTTC
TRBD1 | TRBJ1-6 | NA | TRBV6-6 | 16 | CASSKPGQGNNSPLHF | TGTGCCAGCAGTAAACCGGGACAGGGAAACAATTCACCCCTCCACTTT
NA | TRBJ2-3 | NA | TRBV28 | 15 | CASSLLVRRTDTQYF | TGTGCCAGCAGTTTATTAGTGAGGAGAACAGATACGCAGTATTTT
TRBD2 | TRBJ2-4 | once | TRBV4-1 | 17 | CASSQVRLAGAKNIQYF | TGCGCCAGCAGCCAAGTTCGGCTAGCGGGAGCCAAAAACATTCAGTACTTC
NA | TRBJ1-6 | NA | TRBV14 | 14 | CASSRRRSNSPLHF | TGTGCCAGCAGCCGTAGGCGGTCTAATTCACCCCTCCACTTT
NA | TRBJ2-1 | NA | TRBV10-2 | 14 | CASSEGSSYNEQFF | TGCGCCAGCAGTGAGGGGAGCTCCTACAATGAGCAGTTCTTC
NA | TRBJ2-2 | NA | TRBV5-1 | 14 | CASKIGLDTGELFF | TGCGCCAGCAAAATCGGGTTGGACACCGGGGAGCTGTTTTTT
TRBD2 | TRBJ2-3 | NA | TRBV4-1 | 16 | CASSQGTGTGGDTQYF | TGCGCCAGCAGCCAAGGAACCGGGACGGGAGGGGATACGCAGTATTTT
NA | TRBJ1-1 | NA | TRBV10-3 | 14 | CAISGTSGNTEAFF | TGTGCCATCAGTGGAACATCGGGGAACACTGAAGCTTTCTTT
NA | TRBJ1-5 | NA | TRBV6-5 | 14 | CASKRGRDNQPQHF | TGTGCCAGCAAACGCGGACGGGACAATCAGCCCCAGCATTTT
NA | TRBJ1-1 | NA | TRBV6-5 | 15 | CASSYSINRDTEAFF | TGTGCCAGCAGTTACTCGATCAACAGAGACACTGAAGCTTTCTTT
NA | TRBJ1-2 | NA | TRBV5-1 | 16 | CASSLGGGERNYGYTF | TGCGCCAGCAGCTTGGGAGGCGGAGAGAGGAACTATGGCTACACCTTC
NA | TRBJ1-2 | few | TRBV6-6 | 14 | CASSYLDSSYGYTF | TGTGCCAGCAGTTACTTAGACAGCTCCTATGGCTACACCTTC
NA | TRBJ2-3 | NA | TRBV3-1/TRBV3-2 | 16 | CASSQGPSNQADTQYF | TGTGCCAGCAGCCAAGGCCCCTCCAACCAGGCAGATACGCAGTATTTT
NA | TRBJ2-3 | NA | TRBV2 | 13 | CAGPLEGTDTQYF | TGTGCCGGCCCTCTAGAAGGCACAGATACGCAGTATTTT
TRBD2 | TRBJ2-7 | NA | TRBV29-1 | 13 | CSVETSRRYEQYF | TGCAGCGTTGAGACTAGCCGGCGGTACGAGCAGTACTTC
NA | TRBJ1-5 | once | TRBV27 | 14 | CASSFSRSDQPQHF | TGTGCCAGCAGTTTCTCCAGGTCCGATCAGCCCCAGCATTTT
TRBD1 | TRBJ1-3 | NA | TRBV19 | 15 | CASRETGDSGNTIYF | TGTGCCAGTAGGGAAACAGGGGACTCTGGAAACACCATATATTTT
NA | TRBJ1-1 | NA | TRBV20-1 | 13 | CSASPGNNGEAFF | TGCAGTGCTAGTCCAGGGAACAACGGTGAAGCTTTCTTT
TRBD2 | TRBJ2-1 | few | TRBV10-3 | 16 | CAISERTSGSGGEQFF | TGTGCCATCAGTGAGCGGACTAGCGGGAGCGGAGGTGAGCAGTTCTTC
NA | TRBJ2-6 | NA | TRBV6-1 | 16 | CASSEAALAGANVLTF | TGTGCCAGCAGTGAAGCGGCTCTCGCTGGGGCCAACGTCCTGACTTTC
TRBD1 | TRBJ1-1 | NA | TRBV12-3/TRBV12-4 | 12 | CASGDRRAEAFF | TGTGCCAGCGGGGACAGGCGGGCTGAAGCTTTCTTT
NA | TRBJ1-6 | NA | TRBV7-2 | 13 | CASSLAETGTLHF | TGTGCCAGCAGCTTAGCGGAGACTGGTACCCTCCACTTT
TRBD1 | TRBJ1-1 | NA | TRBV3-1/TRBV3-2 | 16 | CASSQDEDRPNTEAFF | TGTGCCAGCAGCCAAGATGAGGACAGGCCGAACACTGAAGCTTTCTTT
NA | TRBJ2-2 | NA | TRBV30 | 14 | CAWRRFANTGELFF | TGTGCCTGGAGACGGTTCGCGAACACCGGGGAGCTGTTTTTT
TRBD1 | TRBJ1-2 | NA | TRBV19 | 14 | CASSMQGVNYGYTF | TGTGCCAGTAGTATGCAGGGGGTTAACTATGGCTACACCTTC
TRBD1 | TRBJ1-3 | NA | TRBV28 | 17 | CASSLYRGTASGNTIYF | TGTGCCAGCAGTTTATATAGGGGGACAGCCTCTGGAAACACCATATATTTT
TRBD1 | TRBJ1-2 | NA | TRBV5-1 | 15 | CASSDGTGGGNGYTF | TGCGCCAGCAGCGACGGGACAGGGGGCGGTAATGGCTACACCTTC
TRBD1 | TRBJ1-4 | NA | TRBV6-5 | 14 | CASSYRGPNEKLFF | TGTGCCAGCAGCTACAGGGGTCCAAATGAAAAACTGTTTTTT
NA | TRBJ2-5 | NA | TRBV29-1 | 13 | CSVPLASQETQYF | TGCAGCGTTCCTCTAGCATCACAAGAGACCCAGTACTTC
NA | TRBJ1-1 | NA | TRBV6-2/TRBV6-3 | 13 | CASSYQGNTEAFF | TGTGCCAGCAGTTACCAGGGGAACACTGAAGCTTTCTTT
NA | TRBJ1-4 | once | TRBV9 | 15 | CASSPTWGVNEKLFF | TGTGCCAGCAGCCCGACGTGGGGGGTCAATGAAAAACTGTTTTTT
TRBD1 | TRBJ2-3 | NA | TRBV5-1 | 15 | CASSRDRGRTDTQYF | TGCGCCAGCAGTCGGGACAGGGGCCGCACAGATACGCAGTATTTT
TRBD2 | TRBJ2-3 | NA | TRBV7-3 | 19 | CASSLTGSSGSFYTDTQYF | TGTGCCAGCAGCTTAACTGGTTCTAGCGGGAGTTTTTACACAGATACGCAGTATTTT
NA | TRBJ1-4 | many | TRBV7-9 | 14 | CASSPSLGDEKLFF | TGTGCCAGCAGCCCTAGTTTAGGGGATGAAAAACTGTTTTTT
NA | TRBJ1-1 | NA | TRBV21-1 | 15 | CASSRKGTGGTEAFF | TGTGCCAGCAGCAGAAAGGGAACAGGGGGCACTGAAGCTTTCTTT
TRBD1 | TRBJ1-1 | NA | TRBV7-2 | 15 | CASSFGRTGGTEAFF | TGTGCCAGCAGCTTTGGGCGGACAGGTGGCACTGAAGCTTTCTTT
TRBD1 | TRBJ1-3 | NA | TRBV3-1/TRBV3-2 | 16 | CASSQEWTGSGNTIYF | TGTGCCAGCAGCCAAGAATGGACAGGGTCCGGAAACACCATATATTTT
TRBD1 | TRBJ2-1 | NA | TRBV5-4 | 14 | CASSSPTGGREQFF | TGTGCCAGCAGCTCGCCGACAGGGGGGCGTGAGCAGTTCTTC
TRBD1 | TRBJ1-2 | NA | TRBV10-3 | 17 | CAISEFKGTGGSYGYTF | TGTGCCATCAGTGAGTTTAAGGGGACAGGGGGCTCTTATGGCTACACCTTC